The 20 T cell receptor beta chains reported below all come from one sample, sequenced in a study of early T cells in non-severe SARS-CoV-2 infection. TCRdb reanalysed the 5' RACE reads using MiXCR and keeps one entry per CDR3 protein. The sample includes some 36,000 distinct CDR3 sequences, 6.3% seen only once; the top ten take around 6.1%. The sequenced sample was whole blood. These receptors came from an adult who was a healthcare worker with PCR-confirmed SARS-CoV-2 infection or an uninfected control (not recorded which).

This clonotype has at least ten counts. The chain is built from TRBV7-2 and TRBJ1-1; D gene unclear. V lost 3 bases and J lost 1, with 9 bases in between. The CDR3 has 14 residues. The germline V gene encodes CDR1 SGHTA and CDR2 FQGNSA. This chain's CDR3 is CASSLVEGNTEAFF. The CDR3 coding sequence is TGTGCCAGCAGCTTGGTCGAGGGGAACACTGAAGCTTTCTTT.

The chain employs TRBV7-6 and TRBJ2-1; 12 bases map to TRBD2. Unmatched junction bases numbered 8, after V lost 2 bases and J lost 0 bases. In germline, CDR1 is SGHVS, CDR2 FNYEAQ. The CDR3 covers 19 residues. The CDR3 nucleotides read TGTGCCAGCAGCTTAAAGACTAGCGGGAGTTCAGGCTCCTACAATGAGCAGTTCTTC. Translation: CASSLKTSGSSGSYNEQFF.

A few counts support this clonotype. V is TRBV18 and J is TRBJ1-2; 8 nucleotides align to TRBD1. Looked up from germline, CDR1 is KGHSH and CDR2 is LQKENI. This CDR3 has 13 amino acids. Germline trimming cut 4 bases from V and 3 bases from J; bases unmatched to any gene: 1. CDR3 nucleotide sequence: TGTGCCAGCTCACTGGACAGGGACTATGGCTACACCTTC. Translated: CASSLDRDYGYTF. The full variable domain, its missing parts supplied by reference TRBV18 and TRBJ1-2, is NAGVMQNPRHLVRRRGQEARLRCSPMKGHSHVYWYRQLPEEGLKFMVYLQKENIIDESGMPKERFSAEFPKEGPSILRIQQVVRGDSAAYFCASSLDRDYGYTFGSGTRLTVV.

This sequence joins TRBV28 and TRBJ2-2; TRBD2 might be the D (5 bases). The CDR3 length is 15 residues. V was shortened by 4 bases and J by 4 bases, with 13 bases between the two germline ends. Per the germline V gene, CDR1 is MDHEN and CDR2 is SYDVKM. This CDR3 is CASSSGVRATGELFF. The CDR3 DNA reads as TGTGCCAGCAGTTCCGGGGTCCGTGCCACCGGGGAGCTGTTTTTT.

This clonotype was seen ten or more times. V usage is TRBV5-1 and J usage is TRBJ1-1; 7 positions agree with TRBD1. The CDR3 is 14 residues long. Germline CDR1 reads SGHRS; CDR2 reads YFSETQ. V gave up 0 bases and J gave up 6 bases; unmatched junction bases: 5. The CDR3 spells CASSLGDSGAEAFF. CDR3 coding DNA: TGCGCCAGCAGCTTGGGGGACAGTGGCGCTGAAGCTTTCTTT.

This clonotype was seen a few times. The CDR3 reads CASSSGRSSGSKYF. The CDR3 bases are TGTGCCAGCAGCTCCGGCCGGAGTAGCGGGAGCAAGTATTTT. V and J are TRBV11-2 and TRBJ2-3; 9 bases align to TRBD2. This CDR3 is built from 14 residues. Per germline, CDR1 SGHAT and CDR2 FQNNGV. The trim removed 4 bases at V and 13 bases at J, leaving 12 bases unmatched.

This clonotype turned up a few times. V usage is TRBV6-6 and J usage is TRBJ2-1; D might be TRBD1 (6 bases). The germline V and J ends were trimmed by 8 bases and 7 bases, with 12 bases remaining between them. The CDR3 consists of 12 residues. Germline assignment: CDR1 MNHNY and CDR2 SVGAGI (reference sequence). The DNA for the CDR3 is TGTGCCAGCGGCAGGGGAAGGAATGAGCAGTTCTTC. It translates to CASGRGRNEQFF.

This clonotype has a single count. V gene TRBV29-1 combines with J gene TRBJ2-1; no firm D call. Trimming stripped 4 bases from V and 4 bases from J, with 14 bases between. The length of the CDR3 is 14 residues. The germline CDR1 and CDR2 sequences are SQVTM and ANQGSEA. The CDR3 here is CSVVRPGLYNEQFF. CDR3 bases: TGCAGCGTTGTACGCCCAGGCCTGTACAATGAGCAGTTCTTC.

This clonotype was counted between two and nine times. The CDR3 region is CASNPGRGFGNTIYF. CDR3 nucleotide sequence: TGTGCCAGCAACCCCGGGAGAGGCTTCGGGAACACCATATATTTT. The chain is built from TRBV6-6 and TRBJ1-3; no firm D call. Germline V gives CDR1 MNHNY, CDR2 SVGAGI (reference sequence). The CDR3 covers 15 residues. V gave up 7 bases and J gave up 7 bases, with 20 bases separating them.

This clonotype was counted ten times or more. This chain uses TRBV24-1 with TRBJ1-2, with TRBD1 as a possible D gene (6 bases). The germline V gene has CDR1 KGHDR and CDR2 SFDVKD. This CDR3 spans 15 amino acids. V dropped 3 bases and J dropped 6 bases, with 16 bases sitting between them. This CDR3 reads CATSDAGQPEDGYTF. Written as DNA, the CDR3 is TGTGCCACCAGTGATGCCGGACAGCCCGAAGATGGCTACACCTTC.

Remarks on this clonotype: A much larger clonotype is one base distant, so this may be a read error. The V gene is TRBV10-3, the J gene TRBJ2-3, with 10 bases that match TRBD1. CDR1 and CDR2 from the germline V gene are ENHRY and SYGVKD. V lost 8 bases to trimming and J lost 6 bases; unmatched junction nucleotides: 8. CDR3 length: 14 residues. The CDR3 region has the DNA TGTGCCATCTGGGGACAGGGGTCGCGGGATACGCAGTATTTT. Protein: CAIWGQGSRDTQYF.

Many counts were recorded for this clonotype. V and J are TRBV5-1 and TRBJ2-1; TRBD2 is a possible D gene (6 bases). Trimming removed 5 bases at V and 8 bases at J, with 14 bases between. The germline CDR1 and CDR2 sequences are SGHRS and YFSETQ. The CDR3 loop spans 13 amino acids. This chain's CDR3 is CASRLEEGYEQFF. CDR3 DNA sequence: TGCGCCAGCAGACTCGAGGAGGGCTATGAGCAGTTCTTC.

The chain carries TRBV9 and TRBJ2-3, with a tentative D call TRBD2 (5 bases). The CDR3 is 15 residues long. The V and J ends lost 0 bases and 2 bases respectively, with 10 bases between them. Germline V lookup: CDR1 SGDLS, CDR2 YYNGEE. CDR3 sequence (DNA): TGTGCCAGCAGCGTAGGGACTCGTTACACAGATACGCAGTATTTT. Translation gives CASSVGTRYTDTQYF.

This clonotype was seen a handful of times. V gene TRBV4-3 combines with J gene TRBJ2-7; D may be TRBD1 (5 bases). The CDR3 runs 14 residues. Per the germline V gene, CDR1 is LGHNA and CDR2 is YSLEER. Trimming stripped 0 bases from V and 6 bases from J, with 12 bases between. Here the CDR3 DNA reads TGCGCCAGCAGCCAAGAAACCAGGGTTTTCGAGCAGTACTTC. Its protein is CASSQETRVFEQYF.

This clonotype came up many times. The chain carries TRBV20-1 and TRBJ2-7; 15 positions agree with TRBD2. V lost 5 bases and J lost 6; bases outside the gene matches: 5. CDR3 size: 14 residues. Germline assignment: CDR1 DFQATT and CDR2 SNEGSKA (reference sequence). The CDR3 is CSAPGLAGGREQYF. CDR3 nucleotide sequence: TGCAGTGCTCCGGGACTAGCGGGAGGCCGCGAGCAGTACTTC.

At least ten counts were recorded for this clonotype. V gene TRBV19 combines with J gene TRBJ1-5; D is unresolved. V was trimmed by 6 bases and J by 6 bases, leaving 9 bases between them. The CDR3 has 12 residues. Germline loops: CDR1 LNHDA, CDR2 SQIVND (reference sequence). The CDR3 sequence: CASSSPLQPQHF. The CDR3 DNA is TGTGCCAGTAGCTCTCCACTTCAGCCCCAGCATTTT. The whole variable domain, filled in from reference TRBV19 and TRBJ1-5, reads DGGITQSPKYLFRKEGQNVTLSCEQNLNHDAMYWYRQDPGQGLRLIYYSQIVNDFQKGDIAEGYSVSREKKESFPLTVTSAQKNPTAFYLCASSSPLQPQHFGDGTRLSIL.

This clonotype was counted many times. V usage is TRBV7-9 and J usage is TRBJ2-7; D ambiguous. The V end lost 5 bases, the J end lost 4 bases, and 6 bases lay between the germline ends. The CDR3 sequence is 11 residues long. Germline CDR1 SEHNR, CDR2 FQNEAQ (reference sequence). CDR3 nucleotide sequence: TGTGCCAGCAGCGCCCTTTACGAGCAGTACTTC. As protein: CASSALYEQYF.

In this sample, this clonotype turned up many times. The chain couples TRBV11-2 to TRBJ2-3; D is undetermined. CDR1 and CDR2 (germline): SGHAT, FQNNGV. CDR3 length: 17 residues. Trimming stripped 0 bases from V and 2 bases from J, with 15 bases between. CDR3 loop: CASSLESGGLYTDTQYF. CDR3 DNA sequence: TGTGCCAGCAGCTTAGAGTCTGGCGGCCTATACACAGATACGCAGTATTTT.

This clonotype was found many times. The V and J genes are TRBV5-4 and TRBJ1-2; no clear D. The CDR3 spans 13 residues. CDR1 and CDR2 from the germline V gene are SGHNT and YYREEE (reference sequence). Trimming left V 0 bases short and J 8 bases short, with 11 bases between. CDR3 region: CASSLVREEGYTF. Here the CDR3 DNA reads TGTGCCAGCAGCTTGGTTCGTGAGGAAGGCTACACCTTC.

This clonotype has only a few counts. This chain connects TRBV19 to TRBJ2-1; D unresolved. With 3 bases removed from V and 10 bases from J, the gap between germline ends came to 10 bases. The CDR3 runs 12 residues. Germline assignment: CDR1 LNHDA and CDR2 SQIVND (reference sequence). CDR3 sequence reads: CASSMGTGEQFF. In DNA, the CDR3 is TGTGCCAGTAGTATGGGTACGGGCGAGCAGTTCTTC.